The T cell receptor (beta chain) described here comes from a study of cytomegalovirus exposure and HLA in healthy donors. Findings and limits, study-wide: Reports indicated that the classifier achieved high specificity and sensitivity in diagnosing cytomegalovirus status.

The CDR3 spans 15 residues. CDR1 SGHVS and CDR2 FQNEAQ come from the germline V gene. V lost 1 base to trimming and J lost 4 bases; unmatched junction nucleotides: 4. Here immunoSEQ multiplex PCR was the method, and the copy in TCRdb shows in-frame clones only, minus some. This sample has 150,000 to 250,000 clones, with roughly 77% found just once. As to this clone: Its antigen is unidentified.

This TCR derives from a woman aged 25 to 39 in good health and CMV-seronegative. V usage is TRBV7-8 and J usage is TRBJ1-2; 9 positions agree with TRBD1. Material: PBMCs. The CDR3 loop reads CASSLGQGGGYGYTF. The CDR3 nucleotides read TGTGCCAGCAGCTTAGGACAGGGGGGAGGCTATGGCTACACCTTC.